What follows are 2 T cell receptor beta chains derived from one specimen sequenced in a study of stem cell transplantation in POMP-related autoinflammatory disease. The table came from immunoSEQ multiplex PCR; TCRdb's copy has only in-frame clones and leaves some out. The sample consists of some 29,000 clones, about 90% of them appearing once. The specimen comprised CD4+ T cells from PBMCs, sampled before stem cell transplantation. These receptors all come from a human donor with POMP-related autoinflammation and immune dysregulation (PRAID).

This rearrangement joins TRBV5-6 to TRBJ1-6, with D possibly matching TRBD1 (6 bases). CDR1 and CDR2 from the germline V gene are SGHDT and YYEEEE. Trimming removed 4 bases from V and 6 bases from J, with 17 bases in between. The CDR3 extends over 16 amino acids. The CDR3 loop is CASSLTRQASNSPLHF. The CDR3 DNA follows: TGTGCCAGCAGCCTAACACGACAGGCTTCTAATTCACCCCTCCACTTT.

Only a few counts were recorded for this clone. This chain uses TRBV25-1 with TRBJ2-5; no reliable D call. With 9 bases removed from V and 4 bases from J, the gap between germline ends came to 9 bases. The CDR3 length is 11 residues. Germline V gene lookup returns CDR1 MGHDK and CDR2 SYGVNS. The CDR3: CASGILETQYF. In DNA form, the CDR3 reads TGTGCCAGTGGGATACTAGAGACCCAGTACTTC.